The rows below give T cell receptor beta chains drawn from one sample of a study of blood T cell repertoires in COVID-19. Assay used: immunoSEQ multiplex PCR; TCRdb lists only in-frame clones, some missing. The sample has a few hundred thousand clones; 90% are singletons. Source material: PBMCs or T cells enriched from blood (not recorded which). These receptors all stem from a woman aged 18-35 years with acute COVID-19. CDR3s include the opening cysteine and the closing phenylalanine or tryptophan. D genes are given only for firm matches. Size tells how often a clone was seen (once, few, many) or the class of an expanded clone, and some rows leave it out.

d_gene: TRBD1; abundance: NA; v_gene: TRBV24-1; j_gene: TRBJ1-2; CDR3aa: CATSDAGTGTIQGYTF; CDR3nt: TGTGCCACCAGTGATGCCGGGACAGGGACAATCCAGGGCTACACCTTC
d_gene: NA; abundance: NA; v_gene: TRBV9; j_gene: TRBJ2-3; CDR3aa: CASSGGPSGSTDTQYF; CDR3nt: TGTGCCAGCAGCGGGGGGCCCAGCGGTAGCACAGATACGCAGTATTTT
d_gene: NA; abundance: NA; v_gene: TRBV29-1; j_gene: TRBJ1-1; CDR3aa: CSVDRDGTEAFF; CDR3nt: TGCAGCGTTGACAGGGATGGCACTGAAGCTTTCTTT
d_gene: TRBD1; abundance: NA; v_gene: TRBV29-1; j_gene: TRBJ1-2; CDR3aa: CSADLDREDYGYTF; CDR3nt: TGCAGCGCTGACTTGGACAGGGAAGACTATGGCTACACCTTC
d_gene: TRBD2; abundance: NA; v_gene: TRBV14; j_gene: TRBJ2-2; CDR3aa: CASSQAFGLAGVRHGELFF; CDR3nt: TGTGCCAGCAGCCAAGCCTTTGGGCTAGCGGGAGTTAGACACGGGGAGCTGTTTTTT
d_gene: NA; abundance: NA; v_gene: TRBV18; j_gene: TRBJ1-2; CDR3aa: CASSLTDSTVSYGYTF; CDR3nt: TGTGCCAGCTCACTAACCGACAGTACAGTCAGCTATGGCTACACCTTC
d_gene: TRBD1; abundance: NA; v_gene: TRBV19; j_gene: TRBJ2-7; CDR3aa: CASSKFRGPYEQYF; CDR3nt: TGTGCCAGTAGTAAATTCAGGGGGCCCTACGAGCAGTACTTC
d_gene: TRBD2; abundance: NA; v_gene: TRBV28; j_gene: TRBJ2-1; CDR3aa: CASSLSGSSGRINEQFF; CDR3nt: TGTGCCAGCAGTTTATCGGGTTCTAGCGGGAGAATAAATGAGCAGTTCTTC
d_gene: NA; abundance: NA; v_gene: TRBV10-3; j_gene: TRBJ1-1; CDR3aa: CAISESGRIMNTEAFF; CDR3nt: TGTGCCATCAGTGAGTCGGGGCGGATCATGAACACTGAAGCTTTCTTT
d_gene: TRBD1; abundance: NA; v_gene: TRBV27; j_gene: TRBJ2-7; CDR3aa: CAGGIRDRVHEQYF; CDR3nt: TGTGCCGGGGGAATCCGGGACAGGGTCCACGAGCAGTACTTC
d_gene: NA; abundance: NA; v_gene: TRBV6-5; j_gene: TRBJ1-1; CDR3aa: CASSSTTYSNTEAFF; CDR3nt: TGTGCCAGCAGTTCCACGACATACTCCAACACTGAAGCTTTCTTT
d_gene: NA; abundance: NA; v_gene: TRBV12-3/TRBV12-4; j_gene: TRBJ2-3; CDR3aa: CASSFRADTQYF; CDR3nt: TGTGCCAGCAGTTTCAGGGCAGATACGCAGTATTTT
d_gene: TRBD2; abundance: NA; v_gene: TRBV13; j_gene: TRBJ2-3; CDR3aa: CASSPGRLAGGRQGDTQYF; CDR3nt: TGTGCCAGCAGCCCAGGCCGGCTAGCGGGAGGGCGTCAAGGAGATACGCAGTATTTT
d_gene: NA; abundance: NA; v_gene: TRBV6-5; j_gene: TRBJ2-7; CDR3aa: CASSLFGDEQYF; CDR3nt: TGTGCCAGCAGCCTCTTCGGGGACGAGCAGTACTTC
d_gene: NA; abundance: NA; v_gene: TRBV30; j_gene: TRBJ1-6; CDR3aa: CAWSVQLYNSPLHF; CDR3nt: TGTGCCTGGAGTGTACAGCTCTATAATTCACCCCTCCACTTT
d_gene: TRBD2; abundance: NA; v_gene: TRBV24-1; j_gene: TRBJ2-2; CDR3aa: CATSDRSGRDTGELFF; CDR3nt: TGTGCCACCAGTGATCGTAGCGGGAGAGACACCGGGGAGCTGTTTTTT
d_gene: NA; abundance: NA; v_gene: TRBV28; j_gene: TRBJ2-1; CDR3aa: CASSLKGLGKSSYNEQFF; CDR3nt: TGTGCCAGCAGTTTGAAAGGATTGGGCAAGAGCTCCTACAATGAGCAGTTCTTC
d_gene: NA; abundance: NA; v_gene: TRBV7-9; j_gene: TRBJ1-1; CDR3aa: CASSLSPLRNTEAFF; CDR3nt: TGTGCCAGCAGCTTATCCCCCCTTAGGAACACTGAAGCTTTCTTT
d_gene: TRBD1; abundance: NA; v_gene: TRBV5-6; j_gene: TRBJ2-5; CDR3aa: CASRGTGTGGTTEETQYF; CDR3nt: TGTGCCAGCAGGGGAACCGGGACAGGGGGGACTACGGAAGAGACCCAGTACTTC
d_gene: TRBD2; abundance: once; v_gene: TRBV6-5; j_gene: TRBJ2-3; CDR3aa: CASRLAGADTQYF; CDR3nt: TGTGCCAGCAGACTAGCGGGAGCAGATACGCAGTATTTT
d_gene: TRBD1; abundance: NA; v_gene: TRBV5-1; j_gene: TRBJ2-5; CDR3aa: CASSVRDRGQETQYF; CDR3nt: TGCGCCAGCAGCGTCCGGGACAGGGGACAAGAGACCCAGTACTTC
d_gene: TRBD1; abundance: NA; v_gene: TRBV28; j_gene: TRBJ2-2; CDR3aa: CATFSHPGGANTGELFF; CDR3nt: TGTGCCACCTTTTCACACCCAGGGGGCGCGAACACCGGGGAGCTGTTTTTT
d_gene: TRBD2; abundance: NA; v_gene: TRBV27; j_gene: TRBJ2-7; CDR3aa: CASSSETSGRPYEQYF; CDR3nt: TGTGCCAGCAGTTCTGAGACTAGCGGACGACCCTACGAGCAGTACTTC
d_gene: NA; abundance: NA; v_gene: TRBV7-9; j_gene: TRBJ2-2; CDR3aa: CASSFSGSIGELFF; CDR3nt: TGTGCCAGCAGCTTCTCCGGGAGCATCGGGGAGCTGTTTTTT
d_gene: TRBD1; abundance: NA; v_gene: TRBV29-1; j_gene: TRBJ1-5; CDR3aa: CSVVTGASGPQHF; CDR3nt: TGCAGCGTTGTAACAGGGGCTTCGGGGCCCCAGCATTTT
d_gene: TRBD1; abundance: few; v_gene: TRBV2; j_gene: TRBJ2-5; CDR3aa: CASSEGQGPIQETQYF; CDR3nt: TGTGCCAGCAGTGAAGGACAGGGGCCGATCCAAGAGACCCAGTACTTC
d_gene: NA; abundance: NA; v_gene: TRBV12-3/TRBV12-4; j_gene: TRBJ1-1; CDR3aa: CASSWTGRTEAFF; CDR3nt: TGTGCCAGCAGTTGGACCGGGAGAACTGAAGCTTTCTTT